This TCR beta chain was profiled in a study of cytomegalovirus exposure and HLA in healthy donors (dated by TCRdb to the late 2010s). Turning to the overall study: An earlier analysis of some 600 of the donors reported 276 Gb of sequence data and 95 million to 130 million unique TCR beta sequences obtained from around 190 million T cells. Approximately 310 gigabases of sequencing data and tens of millions of unique TCR sequences were included in an early release covering about 600 HLA-typed donors. Of the roughly 410 genotyped donors, 65% to 90% were placed in the genetic ancestry cluster associated with self-reported Caucasian donors. The study aimed to test whether cataloging public T cell receptors could reveal signatures of past pathogen exposure. The T cell repertoires of under 750 subjects were profiled by immunosequencing and related to cytomegalovirus serostatus. In addition to the first cohort of 666 subjects, a separate validation cohort of approximately 110 different subjects was used. The study combined high-throughput TCR immunosequencing, statistical association of individual TCRs with disease status, and machine learning to predict cytomegalovirus infection status. To study patterns of TCR occurrence, a later analysis re-analyzed previously published TCR beta repertoires from around 670 donors and added high-resolution HLA genotyping. Rather than using new phenotypic data, the later analysis identified candidate immune exposures from TCR beta sequences and from how often those sequences occurred across donors. An earlier analysis of around 540 of the donors applied high-throughput TCR beta sequencing to assess whether each TCR beta V gene segment acted as functional or pseudogenic. Donor age, sex, ethnicity and CMV serostatus were compiled together with the repertoire data. In a later genetic analysis, genome-wide SNP genotypes for about 55% of the roughly 670 donors were used, and that subset was treated as a discovery cohort. Every discovery cohort repertoire had been produced on one sequencing platform. Class I and class II HLA loci were covered by the typing at four-digit resolution. Typing coverage differed by locus: A, B, C, DRB1 and DQB1 were typed in roughly 620-640 donors, DQA1 in about 510, DPA1 in approximately 600, and DPB1 in just under 490. Because of strong linkage in the cohort, roughly five DR-DQ haplotypes were treated as single units for association and clustering. Across some 400 genotyped donors of the cohort, an average of about 240,000 unique TCR beta nucleotide sequences per donor were sequenced, and around 20% of those sequences were non-productive.

CDR1 is given as LNHDA and CDR2 as SQIVND, both from the germline V gene (reference sequence). The CDR3 goes from the cysteine to the phenylalanine over 15 residues. Left in the record is the CDR3 DNA by itself, 45 bases read in frame from the first base. V is pruned by 4 bases and J by 4 bases, leaving 7 bases of the junction without a gene match. The cohort comprised 670 or so healthy bone marrow donors. At the time of sampling, every cohort member was nominally healthy, though immune exposures that went unrecorded were likely present. The donor tested CMV seronegative and was one of the 352 seronegative cohort members. Each donor provided a peripheral blood sample, and peripheral blood mononuclear cells were used for TCR beta sequencing. The Qiagen DNeasy Blood Extraction Kit was used to extract genomic DNA from the blood cell samples. Library preparation was by the immunoSEQ multiplex PCR assay. The multiplex PCR relied on a mix of 60 forward primers for TCR Vbeta segments and 13 reverse primers for TCR Jbeta segments. A multiplex PCR assay on genomic DNA amplified the CDR3 region of rearranged TCR beta genes. The amplified TCR beta libraries were sequenced on the Illumina HiSeq System as 87-base-pair reads. From the authors' description of their analysis: In a later analysis, roughly 80 million unique TCR beta chains were counted across the approximately 670 repertoires, and approximately 11 million of these chains were shared by at least two donors. Raw reads were error-corrected and collapsed into unique sequences with a nearest-neighbor algorithm that merged closely related sequences to remove PCR and sequencing errors. V, D and J gene segments were assigned by aligning CDR3 sequences to IMGT reference sequences. Each retained sequence needed at least a six-nucleotide match to both a V gene segment and a J gene segment. A rearrangement counted as productive if the CDR3 had no stop codons and remained in frame with V and J, and every other rearrangement counted as non-productive. CDR3 was defined according to IMGT convention as the region running from the second conserved V-encoded cysteine to the conserved J-encoded phenylalanine. The earlier analysis of about 640 of the donors excluded any sequence lacking an unambiguous match to a single V gene segment. An earlier analysis of 500 to 600 of the donors classified V segments as functional when productive rearrangements were above 56.7% and as segregating when the standard deviation between donors was above 5%. A statistical classification framework was developed to diagnose cytomegalovirus status using the catalog of TCR beta chain sequences. A later analysis assigned V and J genes by comparing TCR nucleotide sequences with IMGT/GENE-DB human TR gene sequences. In a later analysis, CDR3 sequences and most-parsimonious VDJ recombination scenarios were assigned using the TCRdist pipeline. In a later analysis, each TCR beta chain was defined by its CDR3 amino acid sequence together with its V-gene family, and reads without a unique V-gene family were excluded. As a way to deal with suspected cross-contamination and a sequencing artifact, a later analysis dropped 640 or so nucleotide sequences that were highly shared and had low generation probability. In a later analysis, a clonal expansion index for each public chain was calculated from normalized within-repertoire ranks of inferred template counts. A later analysis computed generation probabilities with a VDJ recombination model fitted to out-of-frame rearrangements, and checked the results against IGoR. In a later analysis, TCR-TCR, TCR-HLA and TCR-CMV co-occurrence was scored with hypergeometric tests, and a repertoire-size bias correction was applied to TCR pairs. A later analysis estimated false discovery rates by permuting HLA or CMV assignments 20 times. In a later analysis, co-occurring TCRs were grouped using DBSCAN, and TCRdist sequence similarity was added for clustering within HLA-allele-positive subsets. For co-occurrence clustering, repertoires with fewer than 30,000 or more than 120,000 public chains were excluded, along with about five repertoires with anomalous nucleotide sharing. Not all clones reach the TCRdb copy of this immuneACCESS table, which keeps in-frame sequences only. Checked studies attribute under half of the gap to unresolved V genes and leave the rest unexplained. D and trimming come from the DNA, and the V and J calls and clone size come from that table. This sample's records show 55,000 to 75,000 clones. The ten largest clonotypes hold roughly 4% of the sample.

What the authors observed across the whole study: Compared with the approximately 670-donor mean, donors in an Asian-associated ancestry cluster had fewer N-insertions in productive TCRs, according to a later genetic analysis. This cohort had only TCR beta chains sequenced, and the lack of alpha or paired-chain data limited which features could be detected. The authors suggested that the approach could potentially be generalized to other disease states and immunological phenotypes. Seventeen rarely observed V segments, including chromosome 9 orphons, were excluded from the earlier analysis of some 590 of the donors because counts were too low. A later analysis found that TCR association rates varied across HLA loci, with DRB1 alleles showing the most associated TCRs and HLA-C alleles the fewest. A further reported finding was that TCR beta sequences accurately predicted the HLA-A and HLA-B alleles for most subjects in the first cohort. Across donors, most TCR sequences were observed very rarely, whereas some public TCRs were present in many individuals. The study gave a list of under 200 TCR beta chains associated with cytomegalovirus. Correlated functional status among segregating V segments might reflect linkage disequilibrium, but an unknown experimental factor could not be ruled out. According to a later analysis, parvovirus B19, influenza, CMV and Epstein-Barr virus appeared linked to several top co-occurrence clusters. A few of the identified cytomegalovirus-associated TCR beta chains were confirmed in vitro to be specific for cytomegalovirus antigens. Because HLA typing was missing for some donors at each locus, association tests included only the typed subset. In an earlier analysis of around 500 of the donors, most TCR beta V segments appeared in productive rearrangements about 87% or about 30% of the time, broadly matching IMGT annotations. Sequencing depth was assumed to be roughly uniform across donors in the presence/absence analyses, though that assumption may not hold. CMV serostatus was the only immune exposure information available for the cohort. Some IMGT-functional V segments, including TRBV6-2 and TRBV6-3, could not be distinguished by the 87-base-pair reads and were therefore excluded. When HLA alleles, especially DR and DQ, strongly co-occurred, TCR associations were difficult to assign to individual alleles. Most CMV-associated TCR beta chains appeared to be HLA-restricted in a later analysis, and the HLA associations seemed to be driven largely by CMV exposure. The classifier was reported to diagnose cytomegalovirus status with high specificity and sensitivity in both the original cohort and the validation cohort. In a later analysis, HLA-associated TCR beta chains showed more clonal expansion and lower generation probabilities than non-associated chains that were equally common. At a false discovery rate of 0.05, a later analysis linked about 16,000 TCR beta sequences to specific HLA alleles. In a later genetic analysis, a missense DCLRE1C variant was associated with V-gene and J-gene trimming of TCR beta chains, and the association was replicated in an independent cohort. The sequencing pipeline was judged likely to have produced a cluster of highly shared sequence variants as a technical artifact.

Notes on this clone: Which antigen it targets is not known.

The rearrangement combines TRBV19 with TRBJ2-1, and 7 junction bases match TRBD2. Specimen: PBMCs. This receptor was identified in a male donor in good health and CMV-seronegative. CDR3 protein: CASSTRDYIYNEQFF. The nucleotides read TGTGCCAGTAGTACCCGGGACTACATATACAATGAGCAGTTCTTC.